This T cell receptor (beta chain) was sequenced during a study of human T cells and chemical hapten exposure. About the study: The study lasted around 22 weeks, and patients were dosed weekly with diphenylcyclopropenone on the scalp throughout. Study-wide points: Expanded TCRs were compared with controls, and the expanded TCRs formed significantly more large CDR3 similarity clusters.

Many counts were recorded for this clonotype. What it binds is unknown. Time point: patch test 1, 2 weeks after DPC sensitization. Treatment meaning: therapeutic diphenylcyclopropenone sensitization with weekly scalp DPC. Unfractionated whole blood was the source of the extracted total RNA. How the authors handled the data: TCRs per sample had a median of approximately 88,000 and ranged from about 20,000 to 700,000. TCRdb processed the RACE reads anew with MiXCR; each CDR3 protein has one entry. TCRdb's processing, not the authors' own work, is the source of the V and J calls. The profile shows about 360,000 distinct CDR3 sequences, around 7% of them singletons. The CDR3 loop spans 15 amino acids. The V gene lost 7 bases and the J gene lost 2 bases, with 14 bases spanning the gap. Looked up from germline, CDR1 is SGHTA and CDR2 is FQGNSA.

This chain joins TRBV7-2 and TRBJ2-2; maybe TRBD2 (5 bases). The sequence derives from a woman aged 18-35 years with alopecia areata. Some clones in this sample may be carry-over from other donors' samples. Sample: whole blood, taken in connection with sensitization to the hapten diphenylcyclopropenone (DPC). Here the CDR3 reads CASIPGGLNTGELFF. The CDR3 DNA is TGTGCCAGCATCCCCGGAGGCTTAAACACCGGGGAGCTGTTTTTT.